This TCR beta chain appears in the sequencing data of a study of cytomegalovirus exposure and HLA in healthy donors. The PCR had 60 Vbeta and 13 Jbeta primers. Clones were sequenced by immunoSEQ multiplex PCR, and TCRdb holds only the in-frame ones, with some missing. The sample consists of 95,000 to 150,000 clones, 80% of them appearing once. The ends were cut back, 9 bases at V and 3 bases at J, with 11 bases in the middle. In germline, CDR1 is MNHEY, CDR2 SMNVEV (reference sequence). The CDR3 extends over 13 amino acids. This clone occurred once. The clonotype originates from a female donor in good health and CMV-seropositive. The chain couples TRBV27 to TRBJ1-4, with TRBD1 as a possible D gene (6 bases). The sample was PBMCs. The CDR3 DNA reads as TGTGCCAGGAACAGGGTATCTAATGAAAAACTGTTTTTT. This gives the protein CARNRVSNEKLFF. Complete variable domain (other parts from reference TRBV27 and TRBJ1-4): EAQVTQNPRYLITVTGKKLTVTCSQNMNHEYMSWYRQDPGLGLRQIYYSMNVEVTDKGDVPEGYKVSRKEKRNFPLILESPSPNQTSLYFCARNRVSNEKLFFGSGTQLSVL.